A selection of T cell receptor beta chains follows, all from one sample in a study of cytomegalovirus exposure and HLA in healthy donors. The assay was immunoSEQ multiplex PCR, and TCRdb's table has in-frame clones only and misses some. Of about 150,000 clones in the sample, about 76% were seen once. Sample: PBMCs. All receptors derive from a woman aged 18-29 years in good health and CMV-seropositive. Each CDR3 is given with its conserved first and last residue. The D gene is left open where the match is weak. A clone size is listed for some rows: how often the clone was seen (once, few, many), or a class if it is expanded.

TRBV5-4	NA	TRBJ1-5	NA	CASSRGSTSRQPQHF	TGTGCCAGCAGCCGGGGTTCAACCTCAAGACAGCCCCAGCATTTT
TRBV18	TRBD2	TRBJ2-7	NA	CASSRGGPDEQYF	TGTGCCAGCTCCCGCGGGGGGCCCGACGAGCAGTACTTC
TRBV4-2	TRBD1	TRBJ1-2	few	CASSQMDRGGYTF	TGTGCCAGCAGCCAAATGGACAGGGGAGGCTACACCTTC
TRBV29-1	NA	TRBJ2-1	few	CSLGGRGYEQFF	TGCAGCTTGGGGGGGCGGGGGTATGAGCAGTTCTTC
TRBV4-2	TRBD2	TRBJ2-3	NA	CASSQDVTSGGITDTQYF	TGTGCCAGCAGCCAAGATGTTACTAGCGGGGGCATCACAGATACGCAGTATTTT
TRBV30	NA	TRBJ1-6	NA	CAWSVRQGGNSPLHF	TGTGCCTGGAGTGTAAGGCAGGGAGGGAATTCACCCCTCCACTTT
TRBV6-5	NA	TRBJ2-3	NA	CASRRQDTQYF	TGTGCCAGCAGGCGACAAGATACGCAGTATTTT
TRBV9	TRBD2	TRBJ2-1	NA	CASSRPGLAYNEQFF	TGTGCCAGCAGCCGGCCGGGACTAGCTTACAATGAGCAGTTCTTC
TRBV25-1	NA	TRBJ1-2	NA	CASSERGMNYGYTF	TGTGCCAGCAGTGAGCGAGGGATGAACTATGGCTACACCTTC
TRBV10-3	TRBD1	TRBJ2-3	NA	CAIRDRDTDTQYF	TGTGCCATCCGGGACAGAGACACAGATACGCAGTATTTT
TRBV7-9	NA	TRBJ1-3	NA	CASTKDSRSGNTIYF	TGTGCCAGCACCAAGGACAGCCGCTCTGGAAACACCATATATTTT
TRBV5-1	NA	TRBJ1-1	few	CASGREGNTEAFF	TGCGCCAGCGGACGAGAGGGGAACACTGAAGCTTTCTTT
TRBV7-3	TRBD1	TRBJ1-2	NA	CASSPTGDSVVVYGYTF	TGTGCCAGCAGCCCCACCGGGGACAGCGTTGTCGTCTATGGCTACACCTTC
TRBV7-7	NA	TRBJ1-1	few	CASSPIQGLNTEAFF	TGTGCTAGCAGCCCCATACAGGGCCTAAACACTGAAGCTTTCTTT
TRBV9	NA	TRBJ2-3	NA	CASSVGGAYTQYF	TGTGCCAGCAGCGTAGGGGGAGCGTATACGCAGTATTTT
TRBV14	NA	TRBJ1-1	NA	CASSPWGEDTEAFF	TGTGCCAGCAGCCCCTGGGGGGAGGACACTGAAGCTTTCTTT
TRBV29-1	NA	TRBJ2-2	NA	CSVEAGTNTGELFF	TGCAGCGTTGAGGCAGGGACGAACACCGGGGAGCTGTTTTTT
TRBV6-1	NA	TRBJ2-5	NA	CASRFGGPRLETQYF	TGTGCCAGCAGGTTCGGGGGACCCCGCCTGGAGACCCAGTACTTC
TRBV18	NA	TRBJ1-3	NA	CASSPSSGQSSGNTIYF	TGTGCCAGCTCACCATCTTCAGGGCAGAGCTCTGGAAACACCATATATTTT
TRBV9	TRBD1	TRBJ2-6	NA	CASSVPKYRDSSGANVLTF	TGTGCCAGCAGCGTACCCAAATATAGGGACAGCTCTGGGGCCAACGTCCTGACTTTC
TRBV19	TRBD2	TRBJ2-1	NA	CASRVTSGGYNEQFF	TGTGCCAGTAGAGTCACTAGCGGGGGGTACAATGAGCAGTTCTTC
TRBV7-3	TRBD2	TRBJ2-1	NA	CASSSGLAEGEQFF	TGTGCCAGCAGCTCGGGACTAGCGGAGGGTGAGCAGTTCTTC
TRBV9	TRBD1	TRBJ2-2	NA	CASSRDRSMNTGELFF	TGTGCCAGCAGTCGGGACAGGAGTATGAACACCGGGGAGCTGTTTTTT
TRBV7-9	NA	TRBJ2-7	NA	CASSLESGYKQYF	TGTGCCAGCAGCTTAGAGTCCGGGTACAAGCAGTACTTC
TRBV30	TRBD1	TRBJ2-7	NA	CAWGGQGVEQYF	TGTGCCTGGGGGGGTCAGGGGGTTGAGCAGTACTTC
TRBV18	TRBD1	TRBJ2-2	once	CASSRGQGKNTGELFF	TGTGCCAGCTCTCGCGGACAGGGGAAGAACACCGGGGAGCTGTTTTTT
TRBV25-1	NA	TRBJ2-3	NA	CASRRTETTDTQYF	TGTGCCAGCAGACGGACAGAGACCACAGATACGCAGTATTTT
TRBV6-1	NA	TRBJ2-7	few	CASRQHHYEQYF	TGTGCCAGCAGACAACACCACTACGAGCAGTACTTC
TRBV7-2	NA	TRBJ1-1	NA	CASSPWGVNTEAFF	TGTGCCAGCAGCCCATGGGGGGTGAACACTGAAGCTTTCTTT
TRBV4-1	TRBD1	TRBJ1-4	NA	CASRDRGWDEKLFF	TGCGCCAGCAGGGACAGGGGATGGGATGAAAAACTGTTTTTT
TRBV9	TRBD1	TRBJ1-2	few	CASSVSRTGTYGYTF	TGTGCCAGCAGCGTCTCCCGGACAGGGACCTATGGCTACACCTTC
TRBV10-3	TRBD1	TRBJ2-7	NA	CAISAGQGAAYEQYF	TGTGCCATCAGTGCCGGACAGGGGGCGGCCTACGAGCAGTACTTC
TRBV2	NA	TRBJ2-7	NA	CASSVEGPRYEQYF	TGTGCCAGCAGTGTGGAGGGACCTCGCTACGAGCAGTACTTC
TRBV4-3	TRBD2	TRBJ2-3	NA	CASSQASSGGSSTDTQYF	TGCGCCAGCAGCCAAGCCTCTAGCGGGGGCTCAAGCACAGATACGCAGTATTTT
TRBV2	NA	TRBJ2-2	once	CASSERQGWAGELFF	TGTGCCAGCAGTGAACGCCAGGGCTGGGCCGGGGAGCTGTTTTTT
TRBV12-5	NA	TRBJ1-2	NA	CASGHGYGYTF	TGTGCTAGTGGACATGGTTATGGCTACACCTTC
TRBV19	NA	TRBJ1-2	NA	CASRSPGGDYGYTF	TGTGCCAGTAGATCCCCGGGAGGGGACTATGGCTACACCTTC
TRBV19	TRBD1	TRBJ1-5	few	CASSMGQGRGQPQHF	TGTGCCAGTAGTATGGGACAGGGCAGGGGTCAGCCCCAGCATTTT
TRBV7-9	NA	TRBJ2-7	NA	CSSSSVYEQYF	TGTTCCAGCAGCTCAGTATACGAGCAGTACTTC
TRBV13	TRBD1	TRBJ2-7	NA	CASSRSPGTGAYEQYF	TGTGCCAGCAGCCGAAGCCCCGGGACAGGAGCCTACGAGCAGTACTTC
TRBV7-2	TRBD1	TRBJ1-2	NA	CASSRQDRLGYTF	TGTGCCAGCAGCCGCCAGGACAGGCTTGGCTACACCTTC
TRBV19	TRBD1	TRBJ1-5	NA	CASSIPGQGTNQPQHF	TGTGCCAGTAGTATTCCGGGACAGGGAACGAATCAGCCCCAGCATTTT
TRBV6-6	NA	TRBJ2-7	few	CASTYAPNSYEQYF	TGTGCCAGCACCTACGCGCCAAACTCCTACGAGCAGTACTTC
TRBV18	TRBD1	TRBJ1-1	NA	CASSTDRGGYTEAFF	TGTGCCAGCTCAACCGACAGGGGTGGTTACACTGAAGCTTTCTTT
TRBV30	TRBD2	TRBJ2-7	NA	CAWSVETSSNQYF	TGTGCCTGGAGTGTCGAGACTAGCTCCAATCAGTACTTC
TRBV4-2	TRBD2	TRBJ2-1	NA	CASSAQRGDYNEQFF	TGTGCCAGCAGCGCCCAGCGGGGGGACTACAATGAGCAGTTCTTC
TRBV5-6	NA	TRBJ2-7	NA	CASRNHPGTGFYEQYF	TGTGCCAGCAGGAACCATCCGGGGACTGGCTTTTACGAGCAGTACTTC
TRBV7-9	NA	TRBJ2-1	NA	CASKQGENNEQFF	TGTGCCAGCAAACAGGGAGAGAACAATGAGCAGTTCTTC